The 13 T cell receptor beta chains in this list originate from one sample, sequenced in a study of T cells after yellow fever vaccination. Using its own MiXCR run on the 5' RACE reads, TCRdb lists one record per CDR3 protein. The repertoire consists of 40,000 to 50,000 distinct CDR3 sequences, with 5.5% to 8% occurring once and the leading ten covering roughly a tenth. Sequencing was performed on PBMCs, either bulk or a sorted T-cell subset (CD4+, CD8+, memory, or dextramer-sorted; not recorded which), taken 45 days after the yellow fever booster vaccination. All receptors come from a man aged 25-40 years who received the YFV17D yellow fever vaccine.

This clonotype came up many times. The chain carries TRBV11-2 and TRBJ2-3; TRBD2 matches at 8 bases. CDR1 and CDR2 (germline): SGHAT, FQNNGV. The ends lost 0 bases at V and 6 bases at J; junction bases unmatched: 11. This CDR3 region has 17 residues. CDR3 in amino acids: CASSLDPTSGIRDTQYF. CDR3 sequence (DNA): TGTGCCAGCAGCTTAGATCCCACTAGCGGTATTCGGGATACGCAGTATTTT.

This clonotype was counted many times. The V gene is TRBV5-1, the J gene TRBJ2-7, with unresolved D. V lost 0 bases, J lost 4 bases, and 8 bases lay in between. The germline V gene encodes CDR1 SGHRS and CDR2 YFSETQ. This CDR3 spans 13 amino acids. The CDR3 loop is CASSLATEYEQYF. The CDR3 DNA sequence: TGCGCCAGCAGCTTGGCCACAGAATACGAGCAGTACTTC.

The V and J genes are TRBV7-8 and TRBJ2-3, with 9 bases matching TRBD2. Germline CDR1 is SGHVS and CDR2 is FQNEAQ. This CDR3 is built from 14 residues. Germline trimming cut 3 bases from V and 4 bases from J; bases unmatched to any gene: 2. The CDR3 nucleotides are TGTGCCAGCAGCTTGGGACTAGCCCCAGATACGCAGTATTTT. Translated: CASSLGLAPDTQYF.

This clonotype was found many times. The gene calls are TRBV6-1 and TRBJ2-2, with D possibly being TRBD1 (6 bases). The CDR3 sequence is 13 residues long. Trimming left V 7 bases short and J 6 bases short, with 12 bases between. Germline CDR1 MNHNS, CDR2 SASEGT. DNA for the CDR3: TGTGCCAGCACTGTTTCAGGGGCCGGGGAGCTGTTTTTT. It translates to CASTVSGAGELFF.

A remark on this clonotype: A much larger clone lies one base from this, so it may be a read error. The chain couples TRBV4-3 to TRBJ2-2; the D gene is possibly TRBD2 (6 bases). Germline CDR1 reads LGHNA; CDR2 reads YSLEER. The CDR3 is made up of 15 amino acids. V was clipped by 5 bases and J by 0 bases, with 10 bases between them. The CDR3 spells CASSALASNTGELFF. In DNA form, the CDR3 reads TGCGCCAGCAGCGCTCTAGCGTCGAACACCGGGGAGCTGTTTTTT.

This clonotype has ten or more counts. The CDR3 nucleotides are TGCGCCAGCAGCCCGCCACGAGCGGGGAACATTCAGTACTTC. Translation gives CASSPPRAGNIQYF. The chain couples TRBV10-2 to TRBJ2-4; 7 bases are a match to TRBD2. The V segment lost 6 bases and the J segment 7 bases; nucleotides outside the gene matches: 9. The CDR3 runs 14 residues. Germline V gene lookup returns CDR1 WSHSY and CDR2 SAAADI.

The V and J genes are TRBV5-4 and TRBJ1-1, with 10 bases lining up with TRBD1. Germline V lookup: CDR1 SGHNT, CDR2 YYREEE (reference sequence). There are 15 residues in the CDR3. Trimming took 7 bases from V and 6 from J; bases not matched to a gene: 12. The CDR3 loop reads CASGPGDRGRAEAFF. The CDR3 nucleotides are TGTGCCAGCGGCCCGGGGGACAGGGGCCGGGCTGAAGCTTTCTTT.

This clonotype has only a few counts. CDR3 sequence reads: CASSLGSASYEQYF. CDR3 DNA: TGTGCCAGCAGCTTGGGGAGCGCCTCCTACGAGCAGTACTTC. The chain recombines TRBV11-2 with TRBJ2-7; D possibly corresponds to TRBD2 (5 bases). The CDR3 runs 14 residues. Trimming took 3 bases from V and 0 from J, leaving 9 bases between them. CDR1 is SGHAT and CDR2 is FQNNGV in the germline V gene.

This clonotype turned up a few times. The chain has TRBV7-2 and TRBJ2-3; D is perhaps TRBD2 (5 bases). This CDR3 has 13 residues. V was clipped by 5 bases and J by 5 bases, with 11 bases between them. The V gene's germline CDR1 is SGHTA and CDR2 FQGNSA. This CDR3 is CASSRPEGDTQYF. In nucleotides, the CDR3 is TGTGCCAGCAGCCGCCCCGAGGGAGATACGCAGTATTTT.

This clonotype was found many times. The chain uses TRBV12-3 or TRBV12-4 and TRBJ2-1; 10 bases line up with TRBD2. The length of the CDR3 is 14 residues. Trimming removed 3 bases from V and 8 bases from J; junction bases left unmatched: 4. The CDR3 sequence is CASSFTSGTDEQFF. For the CDR3, the DNA is TGTGCCAGCAGTTTTACTAGCGGGACTGATGAGCAGTTCTTC.

In its sample, this clonotype was seen many times. This chain connects TRBV4-2 to TRBJ1-2; tentative D call: TRBD1 (5 bases). With 0 bases removed from V and 4 bases from J, the gap between germline ends came to 12 bases. Germline CDR1 and CDR2: LGHNA and YNFKEQ. CDR3 size: 15 residues. This CDR3 reads CASSQEEGTIYGYTF. In DNA, the CDR3 is TGTGCCAGCAGCCAAGAGGAAGGGACTATCTATGGCTACACCTTC.

This clonotype appeared many times. V usage is TRBV20-1 and J usage is TRBJ1-5; 9 bases agree with TRBD1. The length of the CDR3 is 15 residues. V gave up 4 bases and J gave up 9 bases; unmatched junction bases: 13. Germline CDR1 reads DFQATT; CDR2 reads SNEGSKA (reference sequence). CDR3 nucleotide sequence: TGCAGTGCTACCACCTTGGGACAGGGTAGTTCGCCCCAGCATTTT. Translation: CSATTLGQGSSPQHF.

V is TRBV5-6 and J is TRBJ1-3; D unclear. There are 14 residues in the CDR3. Germline assignment: CDR1 SGHDT and CDR2 YYEEEE. Trimming pared 6 bases from V and 0 bases from J, leaving 10 bases between. The CDR3 loop is CASTLHLSGNTIYF. The CDR3 DNA follows: TGTGCCAGCACCTTACACCTCTCTGGAAACACCATATATTTT.